This TCR beta chain is drawn from a study of regulatory T cells in long-lasting Graves disease. Study findings and constraints: Newly diagnosed disease favored TRBV20-1 and TRBJ2-1 over persistent disease.

From germline, CDR1 is SGDLS and CDR2 YYNGEE. There are 13 residues in the CDR3. The junction had 0 bases not matched to a gene; V was cut back by 3 bases and J by 5 bases. iRepertoire HTBI primers and Arm-PCR of CDR3 regions built TCR beta libraries. TCRdb ran MiXCR on the multiplex PCR reads and lists one entry per CDR3 protein. Of approximately 310,000 distinct CDR3 sequences in the sample, 15% to 20% were seen once. The time point was: newly diagnosed GD, antithyroid drugs for less than 3 months. From PBMCs, RNA was extracted and then used to make the TCR library. In the case of this clonotype: The antigen remains undetermined.

The chain is built from TRBV9 and TRBJ2-2; 8 positions agree with TRBD2. The receptor comes from a female donor with Graves disease. This sample comprised peripheral blood mononuclear cells (PBMCs), obtained at new diagnosis, from a patient treated with antithyroid drugs. The CDR3 region is CASSERGTGELFF. The CDR3 DNA reads as TGTGCCAGCAGCGAGCGGGGGACCGGGGAGCTGTTTTTT.